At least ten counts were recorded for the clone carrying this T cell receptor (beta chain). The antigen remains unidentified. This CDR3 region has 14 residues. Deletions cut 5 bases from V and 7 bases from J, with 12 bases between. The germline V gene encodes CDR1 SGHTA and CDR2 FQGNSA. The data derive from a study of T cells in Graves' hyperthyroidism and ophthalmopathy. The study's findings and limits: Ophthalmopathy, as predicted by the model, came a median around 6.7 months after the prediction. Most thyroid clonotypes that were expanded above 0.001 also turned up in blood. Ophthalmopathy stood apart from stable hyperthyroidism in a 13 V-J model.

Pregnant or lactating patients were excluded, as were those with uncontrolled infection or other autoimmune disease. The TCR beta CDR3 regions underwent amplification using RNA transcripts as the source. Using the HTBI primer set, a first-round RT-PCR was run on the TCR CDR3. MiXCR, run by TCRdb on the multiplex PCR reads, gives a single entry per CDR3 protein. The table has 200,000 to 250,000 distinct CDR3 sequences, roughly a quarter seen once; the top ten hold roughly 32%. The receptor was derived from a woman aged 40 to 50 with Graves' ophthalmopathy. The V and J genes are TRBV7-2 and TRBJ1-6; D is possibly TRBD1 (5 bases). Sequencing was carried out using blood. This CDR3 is CASSARQTNSPLHF. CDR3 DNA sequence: TGTGCCAGCAGCGCTCGACAGACAAATTCACCCCTCCACTTT.